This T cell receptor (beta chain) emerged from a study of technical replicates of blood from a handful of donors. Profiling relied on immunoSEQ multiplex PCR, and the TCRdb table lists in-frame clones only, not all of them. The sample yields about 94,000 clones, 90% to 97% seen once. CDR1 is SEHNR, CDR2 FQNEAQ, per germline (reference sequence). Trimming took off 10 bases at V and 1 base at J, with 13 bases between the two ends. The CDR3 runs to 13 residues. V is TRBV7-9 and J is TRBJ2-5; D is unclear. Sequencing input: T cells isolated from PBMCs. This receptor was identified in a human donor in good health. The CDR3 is CATLSSFQETQYF. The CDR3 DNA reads TGTGCCACCTTGAGTAGCTTCCAAGAGACCCAGTACTTC. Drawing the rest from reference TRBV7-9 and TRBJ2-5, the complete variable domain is DTGVSQNPRHKITKRGQNVTFRCDPISEHNRLYWYRQTLGQGPEFLTYFQNEAQLEKSRLLSDRFSAERPKGSFSTLEIQRTEQGDSAMYLCATLSSFQETQYFGPGTRLLVL.